These 11 T cell receptor beta chains were all obtained from the same sample, sequenced in a study of shared clonotypes between healthy human individuals. Using immunoSEQ multiplex PCR, the repertoire was profiled, and TCRdb retains in-frame clones only, with some absent. Found here are approximately 940,000 clones, 76% of them singletons; the top ten hold about 1.5%. The sequenced sample consisted of memory CD4+ T cells sorted from blood. Subset in this sample: CD45RA-negative fraction. The source is a man younger than 30 in good health.

V is TRBV9 and J is TRBJ2-3; D gene uncertain. This CDR3 has 14 amino acids. Trimming stripped 4 bases from V and 6 bases from J, with 15 bases between. Germline-derived CDR1 and CDR2 are SGDLS and YYNGEE. CDR3 sequence (DNA): TGTGCCAGCAGCCCCCGACCCGACACGGATACGCAGTATTTT. As protein: CASSPRPDTDTQYF. The variable domain in full, with the rest retrieved from reference TRBV9 and TRBJ2-3, is DSGVTQTPKHLITATGQRVTLRCSPRSGDLSVYWYQQSLDQGLQFLIQYYNGEERAKGNILERFSAQQFPDLHSELNLSSLELGDSALYFCASSPRPDTDTQYFGPGTRLTVL.

V and J are TRBV7-9 and TRBJ2-3; D might be TRBD2 (5 bases). Germline-derived CDR1 and CDR2 are SEHNR and FQNEAQ (reference sequence). Trimming cost V 5 bases and J 3 bases, with 12 bases left between them. There are 14 residues in the CDR3. This CDR3 reads CASSQEVETDTQYF. DNA of the CDR3: TGTGCCAGCAGCCAGGAGGTAGAGACAGATACGCAGTATTTT. Looking up the rest from reference TRBV7-9 and TRBJ2-3 gives the full variable domain: DTGVSQNPRHKITKRGQNVTFRCDPISEHNRLYWYRQTLGQGPEFLTYFQNEAQLEKSRLLSDRFSAERPKGSFSTLEIQRTEQGDSAMYLCASSQEVETDTQYFGPGTRLTVL.

CDR3 in amino acids: CASSPYENTEAFF. The CDR3, as DNA: TGTGCCAGCAGTCCCTATGAGAACACTGAAGCTTTCTTT. The chain couples TRBV27 to TRBJ1-1; D uncertain. CDR1 is MNHEY and CDR2 is SMNVEV in the germline V gene (reference sequence). This CDR3 has 13 residues. Trimming left V 5 bases short and J 1 base short, with 8 bases between.

The rearrangement links TRBV6-5 to TRBJ2-3; D not certain. V lost 0 bases, J lost 1 base, and 8 bases lay in between. Germline V gives CDR1 MNHEY, CDR2 SVGAGI. The CDR3 has 15 amino acids. The DNA of the CDR3 is TGTGCCAGCAGTTACTCAGGCAGGCGCACAGATACGCAGTATTTT. Residues: CASSYSGRRTDTQYF.

As DNA, the CDR3 is TGTGCCAGCAGGAGGACAGGGGATATGTATCAGCCCCAGCATTTT. It yields the protein CASRRTGDMYQPQHF. The J gene is TRBJ1-5, the V gene TRBV2; 9 nucleotides agree with TRBD1. The CDR3 contains 15 residues. The trim removed 6 bases at V and 5 bases at J, leaving 8 bases unmatched. Germline lookup yields CDR1 SNHLY and CDR2 FYNNEI. The entire variable domain, with the rest obtained from reference TRBV2 and TRBJ1-5, is as follows: EPEVTQTPSHQVTQMGQEVILRCVPISNHLYFYWYRQILGQKVEFLVSFYNNEISEKSEIFDDQFSVERPDGSNFTLKIRSTKLEDSAMYFCASRRTGDMYQPQHFGDGTRLSIL.

The chain employs TRBV4-3 and TRBJ1-1, with no clear D. Germline loops: CDR1 LGHNA, CDR2 YSLEER. The CDR3 has 14 amino acids. Trimming stripped 4 bases from V and 4 bases from J, with 13 bases between. CDR3 residues: CASSLIPSPTEAFF. The CDR3 DNA is TGCGCCAGCAGCCTGATCCCTAGCCCCACTGAAGCTTTCTTT.

The V and J genes are TRBV19 and TRBJ2-5; 8 bases agree with TRBD1. The CDR3 spans 16 residues. The J segment lost 7 bases and the V segment lost 8 bases, leaving 18 bases of the junction unmatched. CDR1 and CDR2 (germline): LNHDA, SQIVND (reference sequence). CDR3 sequence reads: CASQPTGGRHAGTQYF. CDR3 sequence (DNA): TGTGCCAGTCAACCTACAGGGGGACGGCACGCGGGGACCCAGTACTTC.

This sequence joins TRBV6-5 and TRBJ1-6; TRBD1 is a possible D gene (5 bases). V was clipped by 2 bases and J by 7 bases, with 12 bases between them. This CDR3 spans 15 amino acids. The germline gives CDR1 MNHEY, CDR2 SVGAGI. The chain's CDR3 is CASSYRAGPNSPLHF. The CDR3 coding sequence is TGTGCCAGCAGTTACAGGGCAGGGCCCAATTCACCCCTCCACTTT.

This clone was counted only a few times. The chain's CDR3 is CATRTELNTEAFF. In DNA form, the CDR3 reads TGCGCCACCCGGACAGAGCTGAACACTGAAGCTTTCTTT. The V and J genes are TRBV10-1 and TRBJ1-1, with D possibly TRBD1 on 6 matching bases. CDR3 length: 13 amino acids. Germline V gene lookup returns CDR1 WNHNN and CDR2 SYGVQD (reference sequence). Trimming stripped 10 bases from V and 0 bases from J, with 12 bases between.

The chain recombines TRBV28 with TRBJ2-7; TRBD1 aligns across 8 bases. V trimming: 2 bases; J trimming: 4 bases; junction bases outside the gene matches: 7. Germline V gene data show CDR1 as MDHEN and CDR2 as SYDVKM. CDR3 size: 15 residues. The CDR3 is CASSLLSGQGYEQYF. The CDR3 bases are TGTGCCAGCAGTTTACTATCCGGACAGGGATACGAGCAGTACTTC.

The chain carries TRBV5-6 and TRBJ2-1, with D hard to call. Trimming removed 1 base at V and 9 bases at J, with 8 bases between. Germline assignment: CDR1 SGHDT and CDR2 YYEEEE. The CDR3 extends over 12 amino acids. CDR3 residues: CASSLYRSEQFF. The CDR3 bases are TGTGCCAGCAGCTTGTACAGATCTGAGCAGTTCTTC.